The next 29 T cell receptor beta chains were all read from a single sample in a study of blood T cell repertoires in COVID-19. Measured with immunoSEQ multiplex PCR; TCRdb has only the in-frame clones, and not every one. The sample records fewer than 120,000 clones, about four fifths being singletons. Source material: peripheral blood. The source of these receptors is a woman aged 60 to 75 with acute or convalescent COVID-19.

The V gene is TRBV4-2, the J gene TRBJ2-4, with TRBD2 matching 7 bases. The CDR3 has 17 amino acids. The germline V gene encodes CDR1 LGHNA and CDR2 YNFKEQ. V trimming: 0 bases; J trimming: 0 bases; junction bases outside the gene matches: 5. CDR3 nucleotide sequence: TGTGCCAGCAGCCAAGATCTAGCGGACCTAGCCAAAAACATTCAGTACTTC. As protein: CASSQDLADLAKNIQYF.

The chain uses TRBV15 and TRBJ1-2; 8 bases are shared with TRBD1. This CDR3 is built from 16 residues. J was trimmed by 4 bases and V by 5 bases; bases with no gene match: 12. The germline V gene has CDR1 LNHNV and CDR2 YYDKDF (reference sequence). CDR3 sequence: CATSDLTSGGGYGYTF. For the CDR3, the DNA is TGTGCCACCAGCGACCTCACATCAGGGGGCGGCTATGGCTACACCTTC.

The chain combines TRBV3-1 (or the pseudogene TRBV3-2) with TRBJ1-2; possible D gene TRBD1, 6 bases. This CDR3 has 16 residues. Germline lookup yields CDR1 LGHDT and CDR2 YNNKEL (reference sequence). The V end was cut by 4 bases, the J end by 4 bases, with 19 bases between. The CDR3 loop reads CASSRFGNQGIYGYTF. CDR3 bases: TGTGCCAGCAGCCGGTTCGGGAATCAGGGGATCTATGGCTACACCTTC.

The rearrangement uses TRBV21-1 and TRBJ1-5; the table's TRBD1 call for D was not verified on the DNA. TRBV21-1 is listed as a pseudogene. The CDR3 totals 19 residues. The CDR3 DNA is TGTGCCAGCAGCAAAAGGGACATTCTGGACAGGGAGGTCAATCAGCCCCAGCATTTT. Its translation is CASSKRDILDREVNQPQHF.

The gene calls are TRBV30 and TRBJ2-2, with 7 bases identical to TRBD1. The CDR3 has 13 amino acids. Germline V gene lookup returns CDR1 GTSNPN and CDR2 SVGIG (reference sequence). With 4 bases clipped from V and 8 bases from J, the junction kept 7 bases outside the gene matches. The CDR3 nucleotides are TGTGCCTGGACCCCGGGACAGCAAGGGGAGCTGTTTTTT. This codes for CAWTPGQQGELFF.

The chain uses TRBV5-1 and TRBJ2-3; tentative D call: TRBD2 (6 bases). Looked up from germline, CDR1 is SGHRS and CDR2 is YFSETQ. CDR3 size: 15 residues. Trimming left V 1 base short and J 6 bases short, with 15 bases between. CDR3 loop: CASSLLGAGRDTQYF. Here the CDR3 DNA reads TGCGCCAGCAGCTTGTTAGGCGCGGGACGGGATACGCAGTATTTT.

The gene calls are TRBV25-1 and TRBJ1-3, with a tentative D call TRBD1 (6 bases). CDR3 length: 17 amino acids. V was clipped by 4 bases and J by 0 bases, with 16 bases between them. The germline V gene encodes CDR1 MGHDK and CDR2 SYGVNS. CDR3 sequence (DNA): TGTGCCAGCAGTGCCTGGGACAACTTAGACTCTGGAAACACCATATATTTT. Amino acids: CASSAWDNLDSGNTIYF.

The rearrangement uses TRBV19 and TRBJ1-4, with 7 bases fitting TRBD1. The CDR3 loop spans 14 amino acids. The germline gives CDR1 LNHDA, CDR2 SQIVND (reference sequence). The ends lost 7 bases at V and 2 bases at J; junction bases unmatched: 4. In nucleotides, the CDR3 is TGTGCCAGTAAAATGGGACAGACTAATGAAAAACTGTTTTTT. Residues: CASKMGQTNEKLFF.

The chain combines TRBV18 with TRBJ1-3, with D uncertain. The CDR3 covers 12 residues. V was pared by 3 bases and J by 4 bases, with 4 bases between. Germline V gene sequence: CDR1 KGHSH, CDR2 LQKENI. In DNA form, the CDR3 reads TGTGCCAGCTCACCGGAGGGAAACACCATATATTTT. Translation: CASSPEGNTIYF.

The rearrangement links TRBV6-5 to TRBJ1-2, with D possibly being TRBD1 (6 bases). Germline V gives CDR1 MNHEY, CDR2 SVGAGI. CDR3 size: 13 residues. The V gene lost 2 bases and the J gene lost 7 bases, with 11 bases spanning the gap. The CDR3 region has the DNA TGTGCCAGCAGTTACGGCACAGGGATTGGCTACACCTTC. This translates into CASSYGTGIGYTF.

The genes are TRBV6-2 or TRBV6-3 and TRBJ1-2; D is perhaps TRBD1 (6 bases). Germline V gene data show CDR1 as MNHEY and CDR2 as SVGEGT. V was trimmed by 5 bases and J by 8 bases, leaving 21 bases between them. This CDR3 contains 15 residues. DNA of the CDR3: TGTGCCAGCAGTACCCGGGACACCAGGATGGAAGGCTACACCTTC. Translated: CASSTRDTRMEGYTF.

This clone was seen only once. J is TRBJ1-1 and V is TRBV7-6; the D gene is possibly TRBD1 (5 bases). This CDR3 spans 14 amino acids. Germline-derived CDR1 and CDR2 are SGHVS and FNYEAQ. Trimming left V 7 bases short and J 9 bases short, with 21 bases between. The CDR3 here is CASIPDTPTLKAFF. CDR3 nucleotides: TGTGCCAGCATCCCGGACACACCAACACTGAAAGCTTTCTTT.

This clone showed up just a few times. The chain links TRBV7-2 to TRBJ2-2; D might be TRBD1 (6 bases). CDR1 and CDR2 (germline): SGHTA, FQGNSA. V lost 5 bases and J 5 bases, leaving 9 bases between the germline ends. The CDR3 has 13 amino acids. This CDR3 reads CASSRQVTGELFF. CDR3 in DNA: TGTGCCAGCAGCCGACAGGTTACCGGGGAGCTGTTTTTT.

The J gene is TRBJ2-6, the V gene TRBV4-3, with D uncertain. CDR1 and CDR2 from the germline V gene are LGHNA and YSLEER. Trimming removed 2 bases at V and 2 bases at J, with 4 bases between. The CDR3 sequence is 14 residues long. CDR3 coding DNA: TGCGCCAGCAGCCAACGTACTGGGGCCAACGTCCTGACTTTC. Its translation: CASSQRTGANVLTF.

This clone was detected only a few times. V usage is TRBV28 and J usage is TRBJ2-5, with 7 positions matching TRBD2. The CDR3 has 14 amino acids. The trim removed 7 bases at V and 4 bases at J, leaving 9 bases unmatched. From germline, CDR1 is MDHEN and CDR2 SYDVKM. CDR3 residues: CASTSLGEGETQYF. CDR3 in DNA: TGTGCCAGCACCTCCCTGGGGGAGGGAGAGACCCAGTACTTC.

This clone was recorded at least ten times. As DNA, the CDR3 is TGTGCCAGTAGTATTTCCGGACAGGGGGAGAAATATGGCTACACCTTC. Protein sequence: CASSISGQGEKYGYTF. The V call is TRBV19, the J call TRBJ1-2, with TRBD1 matching 10 bases. J lost 5 bases, V lost 3 bases, and 9 bases had no gene match. CDR1 and CDR2 from the germline V gene are LNHDA and SQIVND (reference sequence). This CDR3 comprises 16 residues.

V is TRBV9 and J is TRBJ2-5, with D unresolved. Germline V gene lookup returns CDR1 SGDLS and CDR2 YYNGEE. The ends were cut back, 0 bases at V and 5 bases at J, with 11 bases in the middle. CDR3 length: 14 amino acids. Written as DNA, the CDR3 is TGTGCCAGCAGCGTAGGGGTTTCGCGGGAGACCCAGTACTTC. Translating gives CASSVGVSRETQYF.

The V and J genes are TRBV18 and TRBJ1-6; 7 bases are shared with TRBD1. The germline V gene has CDR1 KGHSH and CDR2 LQKENI. The CDR3 is 16 amino acids. With V trimmed by 0 bases and J by 6 bases, 5 bases remained unmatched. CDR3 sequence (DNA): TGTGCCAGCTCACCACCGAACAGGGGAGGTAATTCACCCCTCCACTTT. Translated: CASSPPNRGGNSPLHF.

This clone was observed a single time. The genes are TRBV7-2 and TRBJ2-3; 9 bases align to TRBD2. CDR1 SGHTA and CDR2 FQGNSA come from the germline V gene. This CDR3 has 14 residues. V gave up 5 bases and J gave up 7 bases; unmatched junction bases: 7. CDR3 DNA: TGTGCCAGCAGCATGTCTAGCGGGGATCATACGCAGTATTTT. Protein: CASSMSSGDHTQYF.

The genes are TRBV7-2 and TRBJ2-2, with unresolved D. V lost 5 bases and J 1 base, leaving 11 bases between the germline ends. This CDR3 contains 15 residues. Germline assignment: CDR1 SGHTA and CDR2 FQGNSA. Here the CDR3 DNA reads TGTGCCAGCAGCCCAAGACGGGTGAACACCGGGGAGCTGTTTTTT. It translates to CASSPRRVNTGELFF.

The chain has TRBV5-1 and TRBJ2-5; 10 bases agree with TRBD1. The junction had 11 bases not matched to a gene; V was cut back by 4 bases and J by 5 bases. Looked up from germline, CDR1 is SGHRS and CDR2 is YFSETQ. This CDR3 is built from 16 residues. The CDR3: CASSEPGTGVGETQYF. CDR3 nucleotides: TGCGCCAGCAGCGAGCCAGGGACAGGGGTGGGGGAGACCCAGTACTTC.

This clone was observed a handful of times. This rearrangement joins TRBV25-1 to TRBJ2-3, with 7 bases that match TRBD2. CDR3 length: 16 residues. From germline, CDR1 is MGHDK and CDR2 SYGVNS. V lost 5 bases and J lost 4; bases outside the gene matches: 12. The CDR3 DNA follows: TGTGCCAGCAGTATCCGGACCGGGGGGAGGCCAGATACGCAGTATTTT. Encoded protein: CASSIRTGGRPDTQYF.

The J gene is TRBJ1-1, the V gene TRBV7-2, with a weak D call TRBD1 (6 bases). The CDR3 extends over 14 amino acids. Deletions cut 5 bases from V and 7 bases from J, with 17 bases between. From germline, CDR1 is SGHTA and CDR2 FQGNSA. The CDR3 nucleotides read TGTGCCAGCAGCGCACAGGGAGAAGGGATTGAAGCTTTCTTT. Translating it yields CASSAQGEGIEAFF.

This clone was detected only once. The chain employs TRBV6-5 and TRBJ1-3; perhaps TRBD1 as D (5 bases). V lost 8 bases to trimming and J lost 4 bases, with 15 bases between them. Germline V lookup: CDR1 MNHEY, CDR2 SVGAGI. The CDR3 covers 14 residues. The CDR3 is CASAPRVTGNTIYF. Here the CDR3 DNA reads TGTGCCAGCGCACCCAGGGTTACCGGAAACACCATATATTTT.

The V gene is TRBV2, the J gene TRBJ2-3; D possibly corresponds to TRBD1 (6 bases). Trimming pared 0 bases from V and 2 bases from J, leaving 12 bases between. Looked up from germline, CDR1 is SNHLY and CDR2 is FYNNEI. The CDR3 covers 16 residues. The CDR3 loop is CASSEALPGDTDTQYF. The DNA of the CDR3 is TGTGCCAGCAGTGAAGCGCTTCCAGGGGACACAGATACGCAGTATTTT.

The chain employs TRBV12-3 or TRBV12-4 and TRBJ1-2, with D possibly matching TRBD1 (5 bases). CDR3 length equals 13 residues. Trimming took off 1 base at V and 8 bases at J, with 11 bases between the two ends. The CDR3 DNA follows: TGTGCCAGCAGTTTAGTTGCAGGGAACGGCTACACCTTC. The encoded protein is CASSLVAGNGYTF.

The chain joins TRBV29-1 to TRBJ1-2, with a weak D call TRBD1 (5 bases). Germline CDR1 is SQVTM and CDR2 is ANQGSEA. CDR3 size: 13 residues. The V end lost 4 bases, the J end lost 3 bases, and 12 bases lay between the germline ends. Here the CDR3 reads CSVAQGHDYGYTF. CDR3 nucleotides: TGCAGCGTTGCTCAGGGTCACGACTATGGCTACACCTTC.

The CDR3 nucleotides are TGTGCCAGCAGCCCCCGTTCGGGGGGGGAGACCCAGTACTTC. Its translation is CASSPRSGGETQYF. V is TRBV9 and J is TRBJ2-5; 8 nucleotides line up with TRBD2. The J segment lost 5 bases and the V segment lost 4 bases, leaving 7 bases of the junction unmatched. This CDR3 comprises 14 residues. Germline V CDR1 and CDR2: SGDLS, YYNGEE.

V usage is TRBV27 and J usage is TRBJ2-3, with a possible D match to TRBD2 (7 bases). The CDR3 length is 16 residues. CDR1 and CDR2 (germline): MNHEY, SMNVEV (reference sequence). Deletions cut 6 bases from V and 3 bases from J, with 19 bases between. DNA for the CDR3: TGTGCCAGCAGCATACTAGCGACTACAGGGACAGATACGCAGTATTTT. The encoded protein is CASSILATTGTDTQYF.